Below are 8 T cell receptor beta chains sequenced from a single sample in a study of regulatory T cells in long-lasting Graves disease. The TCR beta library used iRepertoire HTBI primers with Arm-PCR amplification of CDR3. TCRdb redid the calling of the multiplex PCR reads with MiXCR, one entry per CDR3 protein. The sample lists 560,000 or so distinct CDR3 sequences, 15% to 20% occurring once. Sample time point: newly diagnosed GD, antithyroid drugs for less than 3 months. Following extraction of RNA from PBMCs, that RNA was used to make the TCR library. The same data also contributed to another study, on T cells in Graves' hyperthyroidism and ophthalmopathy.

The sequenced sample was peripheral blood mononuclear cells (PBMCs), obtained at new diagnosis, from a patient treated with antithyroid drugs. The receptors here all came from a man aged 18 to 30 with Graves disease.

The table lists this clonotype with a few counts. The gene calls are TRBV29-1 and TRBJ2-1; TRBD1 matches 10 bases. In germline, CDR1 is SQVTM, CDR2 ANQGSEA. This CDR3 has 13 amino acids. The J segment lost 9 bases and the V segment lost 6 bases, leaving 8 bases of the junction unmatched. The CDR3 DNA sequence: TGCAGCGTAGGAGGACAGGGGGACGGTGAGCAGTTCTTC. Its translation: CSVGGQGDGEQFF.

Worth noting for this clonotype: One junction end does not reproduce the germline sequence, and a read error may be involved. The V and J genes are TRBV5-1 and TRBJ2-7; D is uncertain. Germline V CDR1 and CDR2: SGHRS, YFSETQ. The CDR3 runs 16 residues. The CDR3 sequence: CASSWAGQTLSYEQYF. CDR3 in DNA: TGTGCCAGCAGCTGGGCCGGCCAAACCCTCTCCTACGAGCAGTACTTC.

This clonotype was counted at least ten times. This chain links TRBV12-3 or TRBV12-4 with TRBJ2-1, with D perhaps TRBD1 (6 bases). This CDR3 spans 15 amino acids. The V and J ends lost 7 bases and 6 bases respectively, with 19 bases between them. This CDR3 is CASISEGEKPNEQFF. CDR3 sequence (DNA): TGTGCCAGCATCTCAGAGGGGGAGAAACCCAATGAGCAGTTCTTC.

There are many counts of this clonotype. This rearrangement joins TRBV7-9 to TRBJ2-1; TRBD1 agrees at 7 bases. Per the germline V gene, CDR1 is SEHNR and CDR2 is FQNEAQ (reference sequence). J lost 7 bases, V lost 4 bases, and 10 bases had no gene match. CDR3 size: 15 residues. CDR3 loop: CASSSPSTGANEQFF. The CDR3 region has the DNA TGTGCCAGCAGCTCCCCCAGCACAGGGGCGAATGAGCAGTTCTTC.

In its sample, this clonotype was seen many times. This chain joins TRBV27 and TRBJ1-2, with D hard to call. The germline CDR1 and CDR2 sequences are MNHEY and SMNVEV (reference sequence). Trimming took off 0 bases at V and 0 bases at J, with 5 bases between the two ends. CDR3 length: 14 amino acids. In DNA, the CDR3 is TGTGCCAGCAGTTTATCCGCCCCTAACTATGGCTACACCTTC. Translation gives CASSLSAPNYGYTF.

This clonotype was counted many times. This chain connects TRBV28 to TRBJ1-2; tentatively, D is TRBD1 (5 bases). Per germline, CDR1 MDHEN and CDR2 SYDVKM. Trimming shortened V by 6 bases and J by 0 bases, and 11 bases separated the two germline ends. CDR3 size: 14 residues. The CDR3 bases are TGTGCCAGCAGGCTGACAGAACCTAACTATGGCTACACCTTC. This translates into CASRLTEPNYGYTF.

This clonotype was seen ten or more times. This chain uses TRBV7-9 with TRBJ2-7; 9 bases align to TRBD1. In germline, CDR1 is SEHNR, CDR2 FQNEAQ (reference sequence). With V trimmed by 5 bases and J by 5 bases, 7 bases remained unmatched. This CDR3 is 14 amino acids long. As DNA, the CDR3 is TGTGCCAGCAGCCAGGGACAGGGAGTGGACGAGCAGTACTTC. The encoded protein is CASSQGQGVDEQYF.

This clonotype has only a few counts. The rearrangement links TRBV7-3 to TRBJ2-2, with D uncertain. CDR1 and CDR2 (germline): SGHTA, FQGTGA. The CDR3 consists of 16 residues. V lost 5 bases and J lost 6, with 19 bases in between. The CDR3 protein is CASSQAGRTLAGELFF. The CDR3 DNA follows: TGTGCCAGCAGCCAGGCAGGACGCACTTTGGCCGGGGAGCTGTTTTTT.